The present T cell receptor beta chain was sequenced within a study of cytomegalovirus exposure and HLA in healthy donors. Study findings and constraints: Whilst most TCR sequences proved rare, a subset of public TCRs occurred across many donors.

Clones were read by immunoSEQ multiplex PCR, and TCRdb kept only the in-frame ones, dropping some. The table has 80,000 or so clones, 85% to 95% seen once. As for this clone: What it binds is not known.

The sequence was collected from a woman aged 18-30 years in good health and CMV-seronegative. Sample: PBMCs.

The CDR3 DNA follows: TGTGCCAGCTCACCACCCACAGGGGACCCTAACTATGGCTACACCTTC. Translation: CASSPPTGDPNYGYTF. This chain links TRBV18 with TRBJ1-2; 7 nucleotides line up with TRBD1. The CDR3 has 16 residues. CDR1 and CDR2 from the germline V gene are KGHSH and LQKENI. The J segment lost 0 bases and the V segment lost 0 bases, leaving 4 bases of the junction unmatched.